This T cell receptor (beta chain) comes out of a study of cytotoxic CD8 clonotypes in ibrutinib-treated CLL. As for the study in general: Partial responses numbered about 24 and complete responses 2; after a median around 68 months, 14 stayed remitted and approximately twelve progressed.

With 0 bases removed from V and 7 bases from J, the gap between germline ends came to 13 bases. Germline CDR1 and CDR2: MNHNY and SVGAGI (reference sequence). CDR3 length: 15 residues. Measured with immunoSEQ multiplex PCR; TCRdb has only the in-frame clones, and not every one. The sample gives approximately 130,000 clones, approximately 81% of which show up once; around 3% is in the top ten. The sequence was obtained from a human donor with chronic lymphocytic leukemia. This chain links TRBV6-6 with TRBJ1-5, with D tentatively TRBD1 (6 bases). The sequencing used PBMCs, collected after 24 months of ibrutinib treatment. The CDR3 loop reads CASSYSPSQGQPQHF. Written as DNA, the CDR3 is TGTGCCAGCAGTTACTCCCCCAGCCAGGGGCAGCCCCAGCATTTT.